This is a list of T cell receptor beta chains from one sample in a study of OX40 agonist ivuxolimab in advanced cancers. The repertoire was sequenced with immunoSEQ multiplex PCR; TCRdb's copy has only in-frame clones and lacks some. Of approximately 46,000 clones in the sample, around 77% were seen once. Here the sequenced sample was CD4+ or CD8+ T cells sorted from blood, taken in a trial of the OX40 agonist ivuxolimab. The receptors were gathered from an adult with an advanced solid tumor such as melanoma, head and neck, liver or kidney cancer. Both conserved end residues are part of each CDR3. The order of the fields is V gene, J gene, clone size, D gene, CDR3 length, CDR3 protein, CDR3 DNA. The D gene is left open where the match is weak. Clone size is stated in some rows and not others, as once, few, many or a class when expanded.

TRBV2	TRBJ1-2	-	TRBD1	12	CASTWTGDGYTF	TGTGCCAGCACCTGGACAGGGGACGGCTACACCTTC
TRBV19	TRBJ2-7	-	-	14	CASSVSGRSYEQYF	TGTGCCAGTAGTGTGTCGGGGCGCTCCTACGAGCAGTACTTC
TRBV5-1	TRBJ2-4	-	TRBD2	22	CASSPLIMASGRSSEAKNIQYF	TGCGCCAGCAGCCCTCTTATAATGGCTAGCGGGAGGAGTTCGGAGGCCAAAAACATTCAGTACTTC
TRBV10-3	TRBJ1-1	-	-	15	CAIKEQDSQNTEAFF	TGTGCCATCAAAGAGCAGGACTCCCAGAACACTGAAGCTTTCTTT
TRBV28	TRBJ2-2	-	TRBD2	15	CASSRSGSNTGELFF	TGTGCCAGCAGCCGTAGCGGGTCAAACACCGGGGAGCTGTTTTTT
TRBV5-1	TRBJ2-1	-	-	15	CASSLSGVLHNEQFF	TGCGCCAGCAGCTTGTCGGGGGTGTTGCACAATGAGCAGTTCTTC
TRBV28	TRBJ1-2	-	-	12	CASRQGSYGYTF	TGTGCCAGCAGACAGGGTTCCTATGGCTACACCTTC
TRBV5-1	TRBJ2-2	few	TRBD1	15	CASSYNDRATGELFF	TGCGCCAGCAGCTATAATGACAGGGCCACCGGGGAGCTGTTTTTT
TRBV10-3	TRBJ2-3	-	-	15	CAISSPQQGTDTQYF	TGTGCCATCAGCTCCCCCCAGCAGGGGACAGATACGCAGTATTTT
TRBV30	TRBJ2-1	-	-	14	CAWSQSITYNEQFF	TGTGCCTGGAGTCAGTCCATTACCTACAATGAGCAGTTCTTC
TRBV6-1	TRBJ2-3	-	TRBD1	14	CASSDRDRTDTQYF	TGTGCCAGCAGCGACAGGGATCGCACAGATACGCAGTATTTT
TRBV7-9	TRBJ2-2	few	TRBD2	16	CASSLGIAGVGGELFF	TGTGCCAGCAGTTTGGGGATAGCGGGAGTCGGCGGGGAGCTGTTTTTT
TRBV2	TRBJ2-7	-	TRBD1	13	CASRGQVSYEQYF	TGTGCCAGCAGAGGACAGGTCTCCTACGAGCAGTACTTC
TRBV6-4	TRBJ2-3	-	-	13	CASGGDGTDTQYF	TGTGCCAGCGGAGGGGACGGGACAGATACGCAGTATTTT
TRBV2	TRBJ2-1	-	-	13	CASSEAIGGEQFF	TGTGCCAGCAGTGAAGCCATCGGGGGTGAGCAGTTCTTC
TRBV30	TRBJ2-3	-	-	11	CAWSVQYTQYF	TGTGCCTGGAGTGTACAATATACGCAGTATTTT
TRBV10-3	TRBJ2-1	-	TRBD2	16	CAISEEAGATYNEQFF	TGTGCCATCAGTGAGGAGGCGGGAGCGACCTACAATGAGCAGTTCTTC
TRBV28	TRBJ2-3	-	-	13	CASRGPGTDTQYF	TGTGCCAGCCGAGGACCCGGCACAGATACGCAGTATTTT
TRBV6-6	TRBJ2-1	-	-	12	CASSPRKNEQFF	TGTGCCAGCAGTCCCCGAAAAAATGAGCAGTTCTTC
TRBV5-6	TRBJ1-2	-	-	12	CASSNWVWGYTF	TGTGCCAGCAGCAATTGGGTGTGGGGCTACACCTTC
TRBV13	TRBJ2-7	-	TRBD2	13	CASSRGGYYEQYF	TGTGCCAGCTCCCGGGGGGGCTACTACGAGCAGTACTTC
TRBV27	TRBJ1-4	-	TRBD1	14	CASSRGRGNEKLFF	TGTGCCAGCAGCAGGGGGCGAGGTAATGAAAAACTGTTTTTT
TRBV19	TRBJ2-7	-	TRBD2	16	CASSNPTSGSYYEQYF	TGTGCCAGTAGTAACCCCACTAGCGGGAGTTATTACGAGCAGTACTTC
TRBV7-9	TRBJ1-1	medium-sized	-	13	CASSFDMNTEAFF	TGTGCCAGCAGCTTTGACATGAACACTGAAGCTTTCTTT
TRBV19	TRBJ1-1	-	-	17	CASSMELVDATGTEAFF	TGTGCCAGTAGTATGGAGTTGGTCGATGCTACGGGGACTGAAGCTTTCTTT
TRBV12-5	TRBJ2-3	-	-	15	CASGLEGLGTDTQYF	TGTGCTAGTGGTTTGGAAGGGTTGGGCACAGATACGCAGTATTTT